This record covers a single TCR beta chain. Its antigen is not identified. Germline V lookup: CDR1 SGHTA, CDR2 FQGNSA. V lost 3 bases to trimming and J lost 8 bases, with 17 bases between them. This CDR3 is 15 amino acids long. This sample was taken from a study of a mutant IDH1 vaccine in newly diagnosed glioma. In the study overall: There were approximately 60% males and around 40% females among treated patients, whose mean age was about 41 years. Most patients had radiochemotherapy with temozolomide before enrollment; others had one alone.

The method was immunoSEQ multiplex PCR; TCRdb's version includes in-frame clones alone and lacks a portion of them. The profile covers approximately 66,000 clones, with about 87% appearing a single time and about 14% taken by the ten largest. Time point defined: week 23, last vaccination. Vaccination comprised doses that each held 300 ug of mutant IDH1 20-mer peptide, plus topical imiquimod. The material sequenced was PBMCs, taken from a glioma patient whose treatment included an IDH1 peptide vaccine. The sequence derives from a man between 18 and 35 years old with glioma. The genes are TRBV7-2 and TRBJ2-1, with D perhaps matching TRBD2 (6 bases). CDR3 region: CASSFTLRELDEQFF. CDR3 nucleotides: TGTGCCAGCAGCTTTACTCTCCGGGAGTTGGATGAGCAGTTCTTC. The variable domain in full, completed from reference TRBV7-2 and TRBJ2-1, reads GAGVSQSPSNKVTEKGKDVELRCDPISGHTALYWYRQSLGQGLEFLIYFQGNSAPDKSGLPSDRFSAERTGGSVSTLTIQRTQQEDSAVYLCASSFTLRELDEQFFGPGTRLTVL.